The 17 T cell receptor beta chains below were found in one sample sequenced in a study of STAT3 mutations in large granular lymphocyte leukemia. Only in-frame clones appear in the TCRdb table, and some are missing; sequencing was by immunoSEQ multiplex PCR. The repertoire has 10,000 or so clones, roughly 90% of them found once; the top ten carry 80% to 85%. These TCRs' antigens remain unknown. Study outcomes and limitations: Every T-LGLL patient had at least one immunodominant TCRbeta clonotype.

The sequenced sample consisted of peripheral blood mononuclear cells. Every receptor here comes from a man older than 75 with T-cell large granular lymphocyte leukemia. Some clones in this sample may be carry-over from other donors' samples.

The chain is built from TRBV30 and TRBJ2-5; weak D call: TRBD2 (6 bases). The CDR3 consists of 14 residues. Trimming cost V 3 bases and J 9 bases, with 20 bases left between them. CDR1 and CDR2 (germline): GTSNPN, SVGIG (reference sequence). The CDR3 is CAWRNRDGGVAQYF. CDR3 nucleotide sequence: TGTGCCTGGAGAAACCGGGACGGAGGGGTGGCCCAGTACTTC.

The rearrangement uses TRBV18 and TRBJ2-1, with TRBD1 identical over 9 bases. This CDR3 has 17 amino acids. V trimming: 3 bases; J trimming: 5 bases; junction bases outside the gene matches: 11. Germline loops: CDR1 KGHSH, CDR2 LQKENI. CDR3 DNA: TGTGCCAGCTCACCTTACGAGACAGGGGGAGGTGACAATGAGCAGTTCTTC. Amino acids: CASSPYETGGGDNEQFF. Looking up the rest from reference TRBV18 and TRBJ2-1 gives the full variable domain: NAGVMQNPRHLVRRRGQEARLRCSPMKGHSHVYWYRQLPEEGLKFMVYLQKENIIDESGMPKERFSAEFPKEGPSILRIQQVVRGDSAAYFCASSPYETGGGDNEQFFGPGTRLTVL.

The chain links TRBV18 to TRBJ1-5; 11 bases are a match to TRBD1. J was trimmed by 3 bases and V by 5 bases; bases with no gene match: 6. This CDR3 is 16 amino acids long. Germline V CDR1 and CDR2: KGHSH, LQKENI. CDR3 coding DNA: TGTGCCAGCTCAACCCGGACAGGGGGCAACAATCAGCCCCAGCATTTT. It is translated as CASSTRTGGNNQPQHF. The whole variable domain, filled in from reference TRBV18 and TRBJ1-5, reads NAGVMQNPRHLVRRRGQEARLRCSPMKGHSHVYWYRQLPEEGLKFMVYLQKENIIDESGMPKERFSAEFPKEGPSILRIQQVVRGDSAAYFCASSTRTGGNNQPQHFGDGTRLSIL.

The CDR3 loop reads CASSWKGREAFF. The CDR3 bases are TGTGCCAGCAGCTGGAAGGGGCGTGAAGCTTTCTTT. The rearrangement links TRBV13 to TRBJ1-1; D is possibly TRBD1 (5 bases). The CDR3 spans 12 residues. Per the germline V gene, CDR1 is PRHDT and CDR2 is FYEKMQ (reference sequence). V was trimmed by 4 bases and J by 7 bases, leaving 10 bases between them.

The CDR3 loop reads CASQLTGAAQETQYF. The CDR3 bases are TGTGCCAGTCAACTTACAGGGGCCGCTCAAGAGACCCAGTACTTC. The V gene is TRBV27, the J gene TRBJ2-5, with 7 bases matching TRBD1. The germline CDR1 and CDR2 sequences are MNHEY and SMNVEV (reference sequence). The CDR3 spans 15 residues. With V trimmed by 9 bases and J by 2 bases, 12 bases remained unmatched.

This chain links TRBV7-9 with TRBJ2-5; the D is unclear. The germline V and J ends were trimmed by 5 bases and 7 bases, with 8 bases remaining between them. Per germline, CDR1 SEHNR and CDR2 FQNEAQ (reference sequence). There are 11 residues in the CDR3. CDR3 sequence (DNA): TGTGCCAGCAGCCTCCTGGGGACCCAGTACTTC. It specifies CASSLLGTQYF.

The J gene is TRBJ1-6, the V gene TRBV5-4; 9 bases map to TRBD1. This CDR3 region has 15 residues. The germline V gene encodes CDR1 SGHNT and CDR2 YYREEE (reference sequence). V lost 1 base, J lost 5 bases, and 1 base stayed unmatched. The CDR3 is CASSLRTGDNSPLHF. CDR3 bases: TGTGCCAGCAGCTTGAGGACAGGGGATAATTCACCCCTCCACTTT.

This chain links TRBV28 with TRBJ2-7, with D possibly called TRBD1 or TRBD2 (6 bases each). The CDR3 length is 15 residues. Trimming took off 10 bases at V and 0 bases at J, with 19 bases between the two ends. Germline CDR1 is MDHEN and CDR2 is SYDVKM. CDR3: CATIKGGIPSYEQYF. The CDR3 DNA reads as TGTGCCACCATCAAAGGGGGGATCCCCTCCTACGAGCAGTACTTC.

The chain has TRBV23-1 and TRBJ1-5, with 9 bases matching TRBD1. TRBV23-1 is classed as an ORF, of uncertain function. The trim removed 6 bases at V and 6 bases at J, leaving 6 bases unmatched. CDR3 length: 14 amino acids. The CDR3 reads CASRYRGRGQPQHF. Here the CDR3 DNA reads TGCGCCAGCAGATACAGGGGGCGAGGTCAGCCCCAGCATTTT.

The chain combines TRBV30 with TRBJ1-6; D call uncertain. Germline V gene data show CDR1 as GTSNPN and CDR2 as SVGIG (reference sequence). The CDR3 has 15 amino acids. Trimming stripped 3 bases from V and 2 bases from J, with 11 bases between. CDR3 nucleotide sequence: TGTGCCTGGAGCCGGGCCTCCGCCTATAATTCACCCCTCCACTTT. Translation: CAWSRASAYNSPLHF.

The V and J genes are TRBV7-8 and TRBJ2-5; D not certain. Germline CDR1 SGHVS, CDR2 FQNEAQ. The CDR3 has 14 residues. The V end was cut by 4 bases, the J end by 2 bases, with 11 bases between. CDR3 in DNA: TGTGCCAGCAGCTCCGGGCTTCCTCAAGAGACCCAGTACTTC. Translating gives CASSSGLPQETQYF.

V gene TRBV11-3 combines with J gene TRBJ2-4; 8 bases line up with TRBD1. The CDR3 runs 13 residues. CDR1 is SGHNT, CDR2 YENEEA, per germline. The J segment lost 9 bases and the V segment lost 5 bases, leaving 6 bases of the junction unmatched. CDR3 sequence reads: CASSDRQGSIQYF. CDR3 coding DNA: TGTGCCAGCAGCGACAGACAGGGGAGCATTCAGTACTTC.

The V and J genes are TRBV18 and TRBJ2-5; D possibly corresponds to TRBD2 (5 bases). V shed 6 bases and J shed 5 bases, with 19 bases lying between them. Germline V CDR1 and CDR2: KGHSH, LQKENI. CDR3 length: 15 residues. The CDR3 nucleotides are TGTGCCAGCTCCATAGACCGGGGTGTTTCGGAGACCCAGTACTTC. Protein: CASSIDRGVSETQYF.

This chain links TRBV7-2 with TRBJ1-2; tentative D call: TRBD1 (6 bases). V shed 6 bases and J shed 2 bases, with 16 bases lying between them. The CDR3 is made up of 15 amino acids. Germline V CDR1 and CDR2: SGHTA, FQGNSA. The CDR3, as DNA: TGTGCCAGCAGTATGACAGGAAAAGTCAACTATGGCTACACCTTC. Its translation: CASSMTGKVNYGYTF.

The rearrangement uses TRBV30 and TRBJ1-4, with D unclear. The CDR3 is 13 amino acids. V was cut by 5 bases and J by 0 bases, with 7 bases left in between. Germline V gene lookup returns CDR1 GTSNPN and CDR2 SVGIG (reference sequence). The CDR3, as DNA: TGTGCCTGGGACGGAGCAACTAATGAAAAACTGTTTTTT. Residues: CAWDGATNEKLFF.

This clone has a single count. The chain has TRBV25-1 and TRBJ1-2; 9 bases align to TRBD1. The CDR3 contains 13 residues. V shed 7 bases and J 6 bases; nucleotides not matched to a gene: 6. Germline-derived CDR1 and CDR2 are MGHDK and SYGVNS. The CDR3 sequence is CASIGTGSDGYTF. CDR3 bases: TGTGCCAGCATAGGGACAGGGTCGGATGGCTACACCTTC.

The chain employs TRBV20-1 and TRBJ1-1; D is unresolved. Germline V CDR1 and CDR2: DFQATT, SNEGSKA (reference sequence). There are 11 residues in the CDR3. The V end was cut by 7 bases, the J end by 1 base, with 7 bases between. The CDR3 DNA follows: TGCAGTGTCGGGAAGAACACTGAAGCTTTCTTT. Amino acids: CSVGKNTEAFF.